The rows below give T cell receptor beta chains drawn from one sample of a study of human T cells and chemical hapten exposure. Via MiXCR, TCRdb re-called the RACE reads, giving one row per CDR3 protein. The sample shows roughly 100,000 distinct CDR3 sequences, 30% to 35% of them seen only once. The material was whole blood, obtained in connection with sensitization to the hapten diphenylcyclopropenone (DPC). The receptors come from a man aged 35 to 55 with alopecia areata. Some clones in this sample may be carry-over from other donors' samples. The CDR3 runs from the conserved cysteine through the conserved F or W. The order of the fields is clone size, J gene, D gene, V gene, CDR3 DNA, CDR3 protein. D genes are given only for firm matches. Expanded clones are given a class, and other clones once, few, many or no size at all.

-	TRBJ2-1	TRBD2	TRBV6-1	TGTGCCAGCAATGCCCAACATAGCGGGAGGACCAATGAGCAGTTCTTC	CASNAQHSGRTNEQFF
-	TRBJ2-5	-	TRBV6-1	TGTGCCAGCCATGAGGGGGCCCAGTACTTC	CASHEGAQYF
few	TRBJ2-1	-	TRBV6-5	TGTGCCAGCAGTTACGGGGGGAGATACAATGAGCAGTTCTTC	CASSYGGRYNEQFF
-	TRBJ2-1	-	TRBV28	TGTGCCAGCAGTACCGGTGGCAATGAGCAGTTCTTC	CASSTGGNEQFF
few	TRBJ2-1	-	TRBV5-4	TGTGCCAGCAGCGCGGGAAAAAACAATGAGCAGTTCTTC	CASSAGKNNEQFF
few	TRBJ2-7	-	TRBV5-6	TGTGCCAGCAGTTTAGAAGGCCCATCAGGGGAGCAGTACTTC	CASSLEGPSGEQYF
-	TRBJ2-1	-	TRBV19	TGTGCCAGTAGTACTCCCAGACTCCGCTCCGGTGAGCAGTTCTTC	CASSTPRLRSGEQFF
few	TRBJ2-3	-	TRBV6-6	TGTGCCAGCGAAGGCAGGGTCGGCACAGATACGCAGTATTTT	CASEGRVGTDTQYF
-	TRBJ1-5	-	TRBV7-8	TGTGCCAGCAGCTTACGAGATCAGCCCCAGCATTTT	CASSLRDQPQHF
few	TRBJ1-2	TRBD1	TRBV5-1	TGCGCCAGCAGACCAAATCCGGGACAGGGTCACTATGGCTACACCTTC	CASRPNPGQGHYGYTF
few	TRBJ1-4	-	TRBV20-1	TGCAGTGCCACAGGGTGGGCTAATGAAAAACTGTTTTTT	CSATGWANEKLFF
-	TRBJ2-5	TRBD2	TRBV7-2	TGTGCCAGCAGCTTATGGTCTAGCGGACCTTGCCAAGAGACCCAGTACTTC	CASSLWSSGPCQETQYF
few	TRBJ2-7	-	TRBV7-6	TGTGCCAGCAGCAAACCCCCGACCTACGAGCAGTACTTC	CASSKPPTYEQYF
-	TRBJ1-1	-	TRBV12-3/TRBV12-4	TGTGCCAGCAGTTTTGCAGGGGCGAACACTGAAGCTTTCTTT	CASSFAGANTEAFF
few	TRBJ2-2	-	TRBV10-3	TGTGCCATCTCCGATCGTCGAGCCGAAGCGGCCGGGGAGCTGTTTTTT	CAISDRRAEAAGELFF
-	TRBJ1-1	-	TRBV6-5	TGTGCCAGCAGTGGGACGGACCACACTGAAGCTTTCTTT	CASSGTDHTEAFF
-	TRBJ2-5	TRBD2	TRBV12-3/TRBV12-4	TGTGCCAGCAGTTTCCAACTAGCGGACTGGGAAGAGACCCAGTACTTC	CASSFQLADWEETQYF
-	TRBJ2-7	-	TRBV11-3	TGTGCCAGCAGCTTAGCCGGCGGGACCTACGAGCAGTACTTC	CASSLAGGTYEQYF
few	TRBJ2-2	TRBD1	TRBV6-6	TGTGCCAGCAGCATGACAGGGGTGGGCACCGGGGAGCTGTTTTTT	CASSMTGVGTGELFF
-	TRBJ1-1	TRBD1	TRBV7-3	TGTGCCAGCAGCCGCGGACAGGGCGGGACTGAAGCTTTCTTT	CASSRGQGGTEAFF
-	TRBJ2-5	-	TRBV6-6	TGTGCCAGCAGGACAGTAGAAGAGACCCAGTACTTC	CASRTVEETQYF
few	TRBJ2-1	TRBD2	TRBV12-3/TRBV12-4	TGTGCCAGCAGTCCATTAGCGGGAGCCCCGAATGAGCAGTTCTTC	CASSPLAGAPNEQFF
-	TRBJ2-5	-	TRBV20-1	TGCAGTGCTAGAATAACTAGCCCCCAAGAGACCCAGTACTTC	CSARITSPQETQYF
few	TRBJ2-1	-	TRBV30	TGTGCCTGGAGTGTGGGAGGCTCCTACAATGAGCAGTTCTTC	CAWSVGGSYNEQFF
-	TRBJ2-7	TRBD1	TRBV7-3	TGTGCCAGCAGCTTAAGCGGGACAGGGGGAAGCTACGAGCAGTACTTC	CASSLSGTGGSYEQYF
few	TRBJ1-1	-	TRBV18	TGTGCCAGCTCATCGGGCTCAGGGGCCGGCACTGAAGCTTTCTTT	CASSSGSGAGTEAFF
-	TRBJ2-2	-	TRBV12-3/TRBV12-4	TGTGCCAGCAGTCCCACCGGACACACCGGGGAGCTGTTTTTT	CASSPTGHTGELFF
-	TRBJ1-1	-	TRBV6-5	TGTGCCAGCAGTGAGGGCCTGAACACTGAAGCTTTCTTT	CASSEGLNTEAFF
-	TRBJ1-1	-	TRBV30	TGTGCCTGGAGTGTTCACGGGAACACTGAAGCTTTCTTT	CAWSVHGNTEAFF
-	TRBJ1-1	-	TRBV7-2	TGTGCCAGCAGCTTAGCGGATAGGGCCCAAGCTTTCTTT	CASSLADRAQAFF
-	TRBJ1-5	TRBD1	TRBV27	TGTGCCAGCAGTTTATCGCCAGGGGGTAGCAATCAGCCCCAGCATTTT	CASSLSPGGSNQPQHF
few	TRBJ2-1	TRBD2	TRBV27	TGTGCCAGCAGTTTACTAGCGGGAGGGGGGTCACGCTACAATGAGCAGTTCTTC	CASSLLAGGGSRYNEQFF
-	TRBJ1-1	-	TRBV30	TGTGCCTGGAGTCGCAAGGGAATCGGAACTGAAGCTTTCTTT	CAWSRKGIGTEAFF
-	TRBJ2-5	TRBD2	TRBV5-1	TGCGCCAGCAGCTTGGGGACTAGCGCGACCCAAGAGACCCAGTACTTC	CASSLGTSATQETQYF
few	TRBJ2-1	TRBD2	TRBV29-1	TGCAGCGTTGCCCGTTCACCCGGGACTAGCGGGAGGGGGGGGGTCAATGAGCAGTTCTTC	CSVARSPGTSGRGGVNEQFF